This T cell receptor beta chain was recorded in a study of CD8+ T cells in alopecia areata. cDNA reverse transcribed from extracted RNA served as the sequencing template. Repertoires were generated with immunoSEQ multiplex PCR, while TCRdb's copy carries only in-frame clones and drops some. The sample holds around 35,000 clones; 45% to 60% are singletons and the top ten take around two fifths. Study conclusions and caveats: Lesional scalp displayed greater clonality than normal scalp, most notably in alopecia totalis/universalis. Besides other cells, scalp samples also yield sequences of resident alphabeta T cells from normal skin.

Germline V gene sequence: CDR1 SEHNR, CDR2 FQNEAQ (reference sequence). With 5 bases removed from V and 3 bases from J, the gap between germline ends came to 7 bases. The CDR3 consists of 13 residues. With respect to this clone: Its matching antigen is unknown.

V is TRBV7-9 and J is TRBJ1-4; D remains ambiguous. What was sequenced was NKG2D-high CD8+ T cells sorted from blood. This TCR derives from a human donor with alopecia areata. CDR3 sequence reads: CASSIPPNEKLFF. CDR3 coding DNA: TGTGCCAGCAGCATTCCTCCTAATGAAAAACTGTTTTTT.